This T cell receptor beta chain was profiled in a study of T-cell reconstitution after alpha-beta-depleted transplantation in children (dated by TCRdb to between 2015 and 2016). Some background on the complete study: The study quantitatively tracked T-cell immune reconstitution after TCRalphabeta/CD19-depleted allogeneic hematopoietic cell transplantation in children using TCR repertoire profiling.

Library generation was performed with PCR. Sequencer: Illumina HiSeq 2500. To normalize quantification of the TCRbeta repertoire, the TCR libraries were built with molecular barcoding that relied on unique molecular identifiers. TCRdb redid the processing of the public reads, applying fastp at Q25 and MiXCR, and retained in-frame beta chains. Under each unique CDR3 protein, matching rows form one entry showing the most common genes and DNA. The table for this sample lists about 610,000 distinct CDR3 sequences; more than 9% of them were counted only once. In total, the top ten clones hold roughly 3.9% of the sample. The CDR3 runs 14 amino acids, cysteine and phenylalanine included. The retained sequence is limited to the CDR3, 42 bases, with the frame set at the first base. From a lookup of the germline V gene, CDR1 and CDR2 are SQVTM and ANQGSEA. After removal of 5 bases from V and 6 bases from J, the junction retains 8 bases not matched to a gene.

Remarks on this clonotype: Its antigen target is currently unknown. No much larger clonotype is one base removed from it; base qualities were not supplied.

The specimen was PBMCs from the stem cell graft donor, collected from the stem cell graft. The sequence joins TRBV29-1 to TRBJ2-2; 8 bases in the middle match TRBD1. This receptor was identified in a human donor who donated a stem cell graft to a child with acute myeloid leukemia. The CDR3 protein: CSVTHRQGSGELFF. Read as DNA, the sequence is TGCAGCGTTACGCATCGACAGGGGTCCGGGGAGCTGTTTTTT.